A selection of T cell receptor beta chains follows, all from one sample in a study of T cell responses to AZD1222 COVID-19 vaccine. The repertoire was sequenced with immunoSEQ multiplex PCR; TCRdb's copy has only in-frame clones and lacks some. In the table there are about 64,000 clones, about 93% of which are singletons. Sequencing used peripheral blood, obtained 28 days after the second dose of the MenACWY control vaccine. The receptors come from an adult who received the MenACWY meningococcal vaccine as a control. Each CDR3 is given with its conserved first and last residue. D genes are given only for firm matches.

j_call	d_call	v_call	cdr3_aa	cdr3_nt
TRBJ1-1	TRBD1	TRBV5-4	CASSSGTEGEAFF	TGTGCCAGCAGCTCCGGGACAGAGGGTGAAGCTTTCTTT
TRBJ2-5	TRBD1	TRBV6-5	CASRPGQGRQTQYF	TGTGCCAGTCGACCCGGACAGGGTCGTCAGACCCAGTACTTC
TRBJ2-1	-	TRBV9	CASSGLRDSSYNEQFF	TGTGCCAGCAGCGGTTTGAGGGATAGCTCCTACAATGAGCAGTTCTTC
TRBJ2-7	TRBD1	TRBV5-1	CASSRDRAYEQYF	TGCGCCAGCAGCAGGGACAGGGCCTACGAGCAGTACTTC
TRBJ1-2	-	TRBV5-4	CASSLKGGDGYTF	TGTGCCAGCAGCTTGAAAGGGGGGGATGGCTACACCTTC
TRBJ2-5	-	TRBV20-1	CSASDGIRKTQYF	TGCAGTGCTAGTGACGGAATTCGGAAGACCCAGTACTTC
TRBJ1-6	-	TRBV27	CASSFRQQNNSPLHF	TGTGCCAGCAGTTTCCGACAGCAAAATAATTCACCCCTCCACTTT
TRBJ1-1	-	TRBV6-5	CASSYSSDTEAFF	TGTGCCAGCAGTTACTCTTCGGACACTGAAGCTTTCTTT
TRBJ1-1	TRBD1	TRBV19	CASSKQGIQAFF	TGTGCCAGTAGTAAACAGGGGATCCAAGCTTTCTTT
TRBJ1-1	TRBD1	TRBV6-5	CASSNRGNTEAFF	TGTGCCAGCAGCAACAGGGGTAACACTGAAGCTTTCTTT
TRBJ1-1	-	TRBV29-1	CSVLKVGAREAFF	TGCAGCGTTCTTAAAGTGGGGGCAAGAGAAGCTTTCTTT
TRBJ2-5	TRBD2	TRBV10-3	CAISGTSGGREETQYF	TGTGCCATCAGTGGGACTAGCGGGGGTCGGGAAGAGACCCAGTACTTC
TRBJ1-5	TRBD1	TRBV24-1	CATSDGRQGGRYSNQPQHF	TGTGCCACCAGTGATGGCAGACAGGGGGGGAGGTATAGCAATCAGCCCCAGCATTTT
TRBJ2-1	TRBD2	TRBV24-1	CATSDTGLAGSQFF	TGTGCCACCAGTGACACGGGACTAGCGGGGTCGCAGTTCTTC